This TCR beta chain was captured by sequencing in a study of human T cells and chemical hapten exposure. Study-wide findings and caveats: The study found expanded TCRs formed significantly more large CDR3 similarity clusters than controls.

CDR1 and CDR2 (germline): MNHEY, SVGAGI. V gave up 7 bases and J gave up 3 bases; unmatched junction bases: 3. CDR3 length: 12 amino acids. Time point: pre-sensitization, week 0. The sample's treatment: therapeutic diphenylcyclopropenone sensitization with weekly scalp DPC. TCRdb recomputed calls from the RACE reads with MiXCR, one row per CDR3 protein. The data contain approximately 370,000 distinct CDR3 sequences, about 5.4% of them seen just once; the ten biggest clones take up under 9.5%. This clonotype was counted only a few times. The antigen remains unidentified. This receptor was obtained from a woman under 30 with alopecia areata. Some clones in this sample may be carry-over from other donors' samples. The sample in question was whole blood, obtained in connection with sensitization to the hapten diphenylcyclopropenone (DPC). This sequence joins TRBV6-5 and TRBJ2-7, with 7 positions matching TRBD1. CDR3 DNA: TGTGCCAGCACGGACAGGTACTACGAGCAGTACTTC. Its translation is CASTDRYYEQYF.